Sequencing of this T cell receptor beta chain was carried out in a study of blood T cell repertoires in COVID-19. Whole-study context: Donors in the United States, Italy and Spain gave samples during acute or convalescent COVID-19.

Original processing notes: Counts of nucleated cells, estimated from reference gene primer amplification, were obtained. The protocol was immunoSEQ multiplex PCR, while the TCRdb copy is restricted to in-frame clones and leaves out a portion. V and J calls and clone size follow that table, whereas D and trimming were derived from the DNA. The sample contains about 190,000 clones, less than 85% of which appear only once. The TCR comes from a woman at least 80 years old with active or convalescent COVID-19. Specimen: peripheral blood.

The CDR3 DNA reads TGTGCCAGCAGCGTAGACGCGTATAGCAATCAGCCCCAGCATTTT. It specifies CASSVDAYSNQPQHF. The J gene is TRBJ1-5, the V gene TRBV9; D gene ambiguous. This CDR3 contains 15 residues. V lost 0 bases to trimming and J lost 0 bases, with 7 bases between them. CDR1 and CDR2 from the germline V gene are SGDLS and YYNGEE. The whole variable domain, remainder taken from reference TRBV9 and TRBJ1-5, is DSGVTQTPKHLITATGQRVTLRCSPRSGDLSVYWYQQSLDQGLQFLIQYYNGEERAKGNILERFSAQQFPDLHSELNLSSLELGDSALYFCASSVDAYSNQPQHFGDGTRLSIL.